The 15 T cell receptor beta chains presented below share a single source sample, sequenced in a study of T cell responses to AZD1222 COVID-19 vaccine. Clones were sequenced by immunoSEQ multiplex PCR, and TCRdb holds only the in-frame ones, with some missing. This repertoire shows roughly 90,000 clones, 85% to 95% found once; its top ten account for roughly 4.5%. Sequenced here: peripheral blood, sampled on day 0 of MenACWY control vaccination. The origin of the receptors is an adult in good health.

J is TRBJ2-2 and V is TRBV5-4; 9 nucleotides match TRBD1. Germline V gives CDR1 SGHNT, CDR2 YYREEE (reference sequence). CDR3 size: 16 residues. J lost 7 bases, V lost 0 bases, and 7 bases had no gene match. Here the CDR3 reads CASSLGTGAAGGELFF. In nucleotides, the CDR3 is TGTGCCAGCAGCTTGGGGACAGGGGCCGCGGGCGGGGAGCTGTTTTTT.

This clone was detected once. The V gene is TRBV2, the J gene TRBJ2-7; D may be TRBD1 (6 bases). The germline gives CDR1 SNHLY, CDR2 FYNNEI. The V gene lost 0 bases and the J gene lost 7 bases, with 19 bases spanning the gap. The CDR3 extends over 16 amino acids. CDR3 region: CASSEASAQGLGEQYF. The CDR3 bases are TGTGCCAGCAGTGAAGCTTCGGCACAGGGCCTAGGAGAGCAGTACTTC.

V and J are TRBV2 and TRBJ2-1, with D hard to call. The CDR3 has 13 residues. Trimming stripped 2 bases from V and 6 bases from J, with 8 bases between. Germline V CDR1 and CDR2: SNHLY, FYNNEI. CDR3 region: CASSEISTNEQFF. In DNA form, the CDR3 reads TGTGCCAGCAGTGAAATCTCGACCAATGAGCAGTTCTTC.

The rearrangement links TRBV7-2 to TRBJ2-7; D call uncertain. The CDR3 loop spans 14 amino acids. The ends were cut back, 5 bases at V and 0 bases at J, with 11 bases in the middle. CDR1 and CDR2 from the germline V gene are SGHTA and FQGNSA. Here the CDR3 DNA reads TGTGCCAGCAGCCTCGTTGGCAGCTCCTACGAGCAGTACTTC. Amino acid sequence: CASSLVGSSYEQYF.

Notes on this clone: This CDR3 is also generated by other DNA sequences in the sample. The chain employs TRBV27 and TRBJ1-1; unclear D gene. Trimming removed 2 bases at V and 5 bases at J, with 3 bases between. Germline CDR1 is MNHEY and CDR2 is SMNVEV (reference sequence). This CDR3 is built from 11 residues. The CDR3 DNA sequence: TGTGCCAGCAGTTTAGGGACTGAAGCTTTCTTT. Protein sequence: CASSLGTEAFF.

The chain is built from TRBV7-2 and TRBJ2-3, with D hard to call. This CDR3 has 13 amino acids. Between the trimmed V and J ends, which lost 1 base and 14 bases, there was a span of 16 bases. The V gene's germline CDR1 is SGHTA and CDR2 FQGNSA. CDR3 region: CASSLGTNPRGYF. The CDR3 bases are TGTGCCAGCAGCTTAGGGACCAATCCCCGCGGGTATTTT.

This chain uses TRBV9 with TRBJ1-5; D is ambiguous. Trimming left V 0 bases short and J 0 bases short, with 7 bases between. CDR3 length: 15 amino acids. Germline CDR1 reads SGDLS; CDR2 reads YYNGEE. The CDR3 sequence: CASSVDGYSNQPQHF. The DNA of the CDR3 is TGTGCCAGCAGCGTAGACGGCTATAGCAATCAGCCCCAGCATTTT.

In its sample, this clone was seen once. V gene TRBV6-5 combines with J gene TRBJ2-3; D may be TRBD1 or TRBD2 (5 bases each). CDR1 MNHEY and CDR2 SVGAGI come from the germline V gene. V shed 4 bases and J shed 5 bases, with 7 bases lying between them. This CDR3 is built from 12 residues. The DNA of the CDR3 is TGTGCCAGCAGTTCTGGGGGAGATACGCAGTATTTT. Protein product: CASSSGGDTQYF.

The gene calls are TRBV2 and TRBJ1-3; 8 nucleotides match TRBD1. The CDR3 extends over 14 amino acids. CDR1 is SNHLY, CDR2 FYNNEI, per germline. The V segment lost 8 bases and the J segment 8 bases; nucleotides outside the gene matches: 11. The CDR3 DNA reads TGTGCCAGCGGCGCAGGGGGCTACGGGGACACCATATATTTT. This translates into CASGAGGYGDTIYF. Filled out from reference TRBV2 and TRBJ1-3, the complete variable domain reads EPEVTQTPSHQVTQMGQEVILRCVPISNHLYFYWYRQILGQKVEFLVSFYNNEISEKSEIFDDQFSVERPDGSNFTLKIRSTKLEDSAMYFCASGAGGYGDTIYFGEGSWLTVV.

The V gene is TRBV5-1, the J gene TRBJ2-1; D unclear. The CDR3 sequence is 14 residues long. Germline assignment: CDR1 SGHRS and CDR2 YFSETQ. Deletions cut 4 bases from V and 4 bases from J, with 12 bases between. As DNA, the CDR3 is TGCGCCAGCAGCCCGAAACCCCCTTACAATGAGCAGTTCTTC. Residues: CASSPKPPYNEQFF.

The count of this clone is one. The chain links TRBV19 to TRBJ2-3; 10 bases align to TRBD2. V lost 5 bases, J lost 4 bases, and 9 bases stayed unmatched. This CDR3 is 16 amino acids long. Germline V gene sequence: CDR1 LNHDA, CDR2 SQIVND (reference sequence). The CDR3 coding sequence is TGTGCCAGTAGTCGCCTAGCGGGAGTGAATGCAGATACGCAGTATTTT. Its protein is CASSRLAGVNADTQYF.

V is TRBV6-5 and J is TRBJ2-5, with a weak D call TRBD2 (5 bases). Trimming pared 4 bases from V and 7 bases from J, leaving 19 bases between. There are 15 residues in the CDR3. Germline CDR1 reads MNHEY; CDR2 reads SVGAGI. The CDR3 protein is CASSSWTERRGTQYF. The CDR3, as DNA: TGTGCCAGCAGTTCTTGGACGGAGCGGAGAGGGACCCAGTACTTC.

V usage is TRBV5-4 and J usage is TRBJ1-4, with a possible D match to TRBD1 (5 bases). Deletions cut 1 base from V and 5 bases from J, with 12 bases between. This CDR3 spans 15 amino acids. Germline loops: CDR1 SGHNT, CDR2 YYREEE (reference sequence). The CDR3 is CASSLRQGDNEKLFF. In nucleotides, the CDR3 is TGTGCCAGCAGCTTGCGTCAGGGCGACAATGAAAAACTGTTTTTT.

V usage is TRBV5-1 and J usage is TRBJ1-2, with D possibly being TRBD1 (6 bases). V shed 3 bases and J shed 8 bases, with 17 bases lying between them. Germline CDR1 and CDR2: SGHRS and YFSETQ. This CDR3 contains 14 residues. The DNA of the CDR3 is TGCGCCAGCAGCTACGCAGGGGAGGCGGAGGGCTACACCTTC. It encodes CASSYAGEAEGYTF.

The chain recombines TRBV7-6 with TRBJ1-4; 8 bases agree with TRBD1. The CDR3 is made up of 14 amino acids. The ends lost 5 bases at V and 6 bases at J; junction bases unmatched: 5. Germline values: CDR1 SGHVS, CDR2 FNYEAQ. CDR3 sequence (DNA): TGTGCCAGCAGCACGGACAGGGCTCATGAAAAACTGTTTTTT. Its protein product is CASSTDRAHEKLFF.